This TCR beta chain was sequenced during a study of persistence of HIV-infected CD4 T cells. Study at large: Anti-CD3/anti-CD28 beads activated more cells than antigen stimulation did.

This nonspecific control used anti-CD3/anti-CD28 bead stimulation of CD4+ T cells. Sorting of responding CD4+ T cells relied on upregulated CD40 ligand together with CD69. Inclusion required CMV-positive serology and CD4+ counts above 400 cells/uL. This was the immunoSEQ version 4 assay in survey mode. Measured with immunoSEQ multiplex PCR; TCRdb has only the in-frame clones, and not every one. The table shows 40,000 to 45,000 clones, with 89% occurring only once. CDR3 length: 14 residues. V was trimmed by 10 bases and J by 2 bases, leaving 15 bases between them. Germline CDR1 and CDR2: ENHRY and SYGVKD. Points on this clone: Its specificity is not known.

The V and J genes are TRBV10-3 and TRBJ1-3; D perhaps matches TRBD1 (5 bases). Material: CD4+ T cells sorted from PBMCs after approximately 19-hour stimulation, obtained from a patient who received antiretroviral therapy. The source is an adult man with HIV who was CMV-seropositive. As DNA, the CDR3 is TGTGCCAGCAGCAGAGGGGAGACTGGAAACACCATATATTTT. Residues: CASSRGETGNTIYF.